Listed below are T cell receptor beta chains from one sample, sequenced in a study of CD8 T cells in cerebrospinal fluid in Alzheimer's disease. Each CDR3 protein gets one entry in TCRdb, which reprocessed the 10x single-cell sequencing reads and gives no DNA. In all, the sample yields some 980 distinct CDR3 sequences. Sequenced sample: cerebrospinal fluid. These receptors were collected from a human donor with mild cognitive impairment. The CDR3 runs from the conserved cysteine through the conserved F or W. Rows may omit the clone size; those that give it use once, few, many or a size class.

.,TRBV14,TRBJ2-3,CASSQVPFGGGLTDTQYF
large,TRBV7-6,TRBJ2-1,CASSLDESSYNEQFF
medium-sized,TRBV29-1,TRBJ1-3,CSVGDRGGPSGNTIYF
.,TRBV2,TRBJ2-7,CASSLLQGYEQYF
large,TRBV28,TRBJ2-1,CASSPPGPGGGEQFF
.,TRBV20-1,TRBJ1-1,CSARGQGLGSVDTEAFF